These 17 T cell receptor beta chains were all obtained from the same sample, sequenced in a study of cytotoxic CD8 clonotypes in ibrutinib-treated CLL. Some clones are missing from TCRdb's copy, which holds only in-frame ones; the method was immunoSEQ multiplex PCR. The sample lists 130,000 to 150,000 clones, about 80% seen once, with 9.5% to 15% in the top ten. Sample: PBMCs, taken after 12 months of ibrutinib treatment. The receptor source for this set is a human donor with chronic lymphocytic leukemia.

The V gene is TRBV6-1, the J gene TRBJ1-5, with D unresolved. The CDR3 loop spans 16 amino acids. The V end lost 0 bases, the J end lost 1 base, and 10 bases lay between the germline ends. CDR1 and CDR2 from the germline V gene are MNHNS and SASEGT. The chain's CDR3 is CASSEAAGESNQPQHF. The CDR3 DNA is TGTGCCAGCAGTGAAGCGGCGGGTGAGAGCAATCAGCCCCAGCATTTT.

The CDR3 nucleotides read TGTGCCAGCTCACGTCGTAGCGGGAGTGAAGAGACCCAGTACTTC. Translating it yields CASSRRSGSEETQYF. This chain uses TRBV18 with TRBJ2-5, with TRBD2 identical over 9 bases. V lost 4 bases and J lost 3; bases outside the gene matches: 6. This CDR3 has 15 amino acids. The germline CDR1 and CDR2 sequences are KGHSH and LQKENI. The full variable domain, in which reference TRBV18 and TRBJ2-5 provide the parts outside the CDR3, is NAGVMQNPRHLVRRRGQEARLRCSPMKGHSHVYWYRQLPEEGLKFMVYLQKENIIDESGMPKERFSAEFPKEGPSILRIQQVVRGDSAAYFCASSRRSGSEETQYFGPGTRLLVL.

The chain has TRBV6-4 and TRBJ2-3; tentative D call: TRBD2 (5 bases). The CDR3 contains 16 residues. The V and J ends lost 0 bases and 2 bases respectively, with 12 bases between them. Looked up from germline, CDR1 is MRHNA and CDR2 is SNTAGT. The CDR3 nucleotides read TGTGCCAGCAGTGACTCTGTTGGACTTTCCACAGATACGCAGTATTTT. It is translated as CASSDSVGLSTDTQYF.

This chain connects TRBV28 to TRBJ1-2, with a weak D call TRBD1 (5 bases). The V gene's germline CDR1 is MDHEN and CDR2 SYDVKM. This CDR3 comprises 14 residues. V was pared by 4 bases and J by 4 bases, with 13 bases between. CDR3 loop: CASSYRRIVYGYTF. The CDR3 bases are TGTGCCAGCAGTTACAGGAGAATCGTCTATGGCTACACCTTC.

The V gene is TRBV5-1, the J gene TRBJ2-3; TRBD2 matches 7 bases. With V trimmed by 4 bases and J by 1 base, 6 bases remained unmatched. Germline CDR1 reads SGHRS; CDR2 reads YFSETQ. The CDR3 totals 15 residues. CDR3 bases: TGCGCCAGCAGCGGGCGGGAGCATGGCACAGATACGCAGTATTTT. Its translation: CASSGREHGTDTQYF.

The chain uses TRBV15 and TRBJ2-2; no reliable D call. Germline V lookup: CDR1 LNHNV, CDR2 YYDKDF (reference sequence). V dropped 4 bases and J dropped 7 bases, with 10 bases sitting between them. The CDR3 consists of 13 residues. The CDR3 coding sequence is TGTGCCACCAGCATTTTCGATGGCGGGGAGCTGTTTTTT. Encoded protein: CATSIFDGGELFF.

The chain couples TRBV15 to TRBJ2-3, with TRBD2 matching 8 bases. The junction had 1 base not matched to a gene; V was cut back by 3 bases and J by 2 bases. The CDR3 runs to 14 residues. Looked up from germline, CDR1 is LNHNV and CDR2 is YYDKDF (reference sequence). The CDR3, as DNA: TGTGCCACCAGCAGGCGGGGGGTCACAGATACGCAGTATTTT. Residues: CATSRRGVTDTQYF.

The genes are TRBV18 and TRBJ1-5; maybe TRBD1 (6 bases). The CDR3 runs 15 residues. CDR1 and CDR2 from the germline V gene are KGHSH and LQKENI. Trimming removed 8 bases at V and 2 bases at J, with 16 bases between. CDR3 nucleotide sequence: TGTGCCAGCACCATGGACAGCCCGGGCAATCAGCCCCAGCATTTT. Translation: CASTMDSPGNQPQHF.

This chain uses TRBV4-3 with TRBJ2-3; 9 bases agree with TRBD2. CDR3 length equals 18 residues. The V gene end was trimmed by 0 bases and the J gene end by 4 bases; junction bases not matched to a gene: 11. The germline CDR1 and CDR2 sequences are LGHNA and YSLEER. The CDR3 region is CASSQDDSAGGQADTQYF. The CDR3 DNA sequence: TGCGCCAGCAGCCAAGATGATAGTGCGGGAGGGCAAGCAGATACGCAGTATTTT.

The rearrangement joins TRBV2 to TRBJ1-5; 7 bases align to TRBD1. Looked up from germline, CDR1 is SNHLY and CDR2 is FYNNEI. J was trimmed by 1 base and V by 3 bases; bases with no gene match: 3. The CDR3 loop spans 15 amino acids. CDR3 sequence (DNA): TGTGCCAGCAGTGAGGGGACAGAGAGCAATCAGCCCCAGCATTTT. It yields the protein CASSEGTESNQPQHF. The variable domain in full, with the rest retrieved from reference TRBV2 and TRBJ1-5, is EPEVTQTPSHQVTQMGQEVILRCVPISNHLYFYWYRQILGQKVEFLVSFYNNEISEKSEIFDDQFSVERPDGSNFTLKIRSTKLEDSAMYFCASSEGTESNQPQHFGDGTRLSIL.

This chain joins TRBV25-1 and TRBJ1-1; D not certain. The germline V gene has CDR1 MGHDK and CDR2 SYGVNS. This CDR3 is 15 amino acids long. Trimming cost V 8 bases and J 4 bases, with 20 bases left between them. The CDR3 is CASAEKGPGFTEAFF. The CDR3 DNA reads as TGTGCCAGCGCCGAAAAAGGACCCGGTTTCACTGAAGCTTTCTTT.

The J gene is TRBJ1-3, the V gene TRBV14; D may be TRBD1 (5 bases). The CDR3 covers 15 residues. Deletions cut 1 base from V and 3 bases from J, with 10 bases between. Germline CDR1 SGHDN, CDR2 FVKESK. The CDR3 DNA sequence: TGTGCCAGCAGCCAAGCGGGCAGGGTTGGAAACACCATATATTTT. Translated: CASSQAGRVGNTIYF.

The V gene is TRBV15, the J gene TRBJ2-2; D is unresolved. The CDR3 extends over 13 amino acids. The V gene lost 0 bases and the J gene lost 7 bases, with 6 bases spanning the gap. The V gene's germline CDR1 is LNHNV and CDR2 YYDKDF (reference sequence). CDR3 residues: CATSRDVGGELFF. The CDR3 nucleotides read TGTGCCACCAGCAGAGATGTTGGCGGGGAGCTGTTTTTT.

The chain carries TRBV5-1 and TRBJ2-7; D possibly corresponds to TRBD2 (5 bases). V was clipped by 0 bases and J by 6 bases, with 19 bases between them. The CDR3 extends over 16 amino acids. Germline V gives CDR1 SGHRS, CDR2 YFSETQ. The CDR3 DNA is TGCGCCAGCAGCTTGGCGGTCGGCGACTACCCGGGCGAGCAGTACTTC. This translates into CASSLAVGDYPGEQYF.

This clone has more than one count but fewer than ten. The rearrangement links TRBV9 to TRBJ2-7; D might be TRBD1 (5 bases). The V gene lost 0 bases and the J gene lost 2 bases, with 9 bases spanning the gap. This CDR3 is built from 14 residues. CDR1 is SGDLS, CDR2 YYNGEE, per germline. The CDR3 is CASSVGDSTYEQYF. CDR3 nucleotides: TGTGCCAGCAGCGTAGGTGACAGCACCTACGAGCAGTACTTC.

This chain joins TRBV5-1 and TRBJ1-1; the D is unclear. Germline CDR1 and CDR2: SGHRS and YFSETQ. This CDR3 is built from 13 residues. Trimming pared 0 bases from V and 0 bases from J, leaving 3 bases between. CDR3 sequence (DNA): TGCGCCAGCAGCTTGGTCATGAACACTGAAGCTTTCTTT. Translation: CASSLVMNTEAFF.

The chain links TRBV2 to TRBJ2-7, with TRBD1 identical over 7 bases. This CDR3 contains 13 residues. Germline V gene data show CDR1 as SNHLY and CDR2 as FYNNEI. V lost 5 bases, J lost 7 bases, and 8 bases stayed unmatched. In DNA, the CDR3 is TGTGCCAGCAGTTGGACAGGCCGGAGGGAGCAGTACTTC. It encodes CASSWTGRREQYF.